This is a list of T cell receptor beta chains from one sample in a study of blood T cell repertoires in COVID-19. Assay: immunoSEQ multiplex PCR; the TCRdb copy retains only in-frame clones and omits some. The sample includes about 410,000 clones, 70% to 90% of them seen just once. The sequenced sample consisted of peripheral blood. These receptors were collected from a woman aged 40 to 55 with COVID-19, enrolled during active disease. CDR3s include the opening cysteine and the closing phenylalanine or tryptophan. D genes are given only for firm matches. A row's size may be missing; if present it is once, few, many or a size class.

size: NA; V: TRBV4-3; D: NA; J: TRBJ2-2; CDR3: CASSQDWFIGGPGSGELFF; DNA: TGCGCCAGCAGCCAAGATTGGTTTATTGGGGGCCCTGGGTCCGGGGAGCTGTTTTTT
size: many; V: TRBV27; D: NA; J: TRBJ2-1; CDR3: CASSLHYGGDEQFF; DNA: TGTGCCAGCAGTCTACATTATGGAGGGGATGAGCAGTTCTTC
size: NA; V: TRBV4-1; D: TRBD2; J: TRBJ2-7; CDR3: CASSHGLGSSYEQYF; DNA: TGCGCCAGCAGCCACGGACTAGGGAGCTCCTACGAGCAGTACTTC
size: NA; V: TRBV5-1; D: TRBD1; J: TRBJ1-1; CDR3: CASTRDSMNTEAFF; DNA: TGCGCCAGCACCCGGGACAGTATGAACACTGAAGCTTTCTTT
size: NA; V: TRBV9; D: TRBD1; J: TRBJ1-4; CDR3: CASSGARQGAYEKLFF; DNA: TGTGCCAGCAGCGGAGCCAGACAGGGGGCATATGAAAAACTGTTTTTT
size: NA; V: TRBV7-2; D: NA; J: TRBJ2-5; CDR3: CASSSLGESQYF; DNA: TGTGCCAGCAGCTCCTTGGGCGAGTCCCAGTACTTC
size: NA; V: TRBV28; D: NA; J: TRBJ2-1; CDR3: CASTLSLVYPYNEQFF; DNA: TGTGCCAGCACCCTCTCTCTAGTCTATCCCTACAATGAGCAGTTCTTC
size: NA; V: TRBV7-9; D: TRBD1; J: TRBJ1-5; CDR3: CASSFSGTGGNQPQHF; DNA: TGTGCCAGCAGCTTTTCCGGGACAGGGGGCAATCAGCCCCAGCATTTT
size: NA; V: TRBV4-1; D: TRBD1; J: TRBJ1-5; CDR3: CASSTITGVRNQPQHF; DNA: TGCGCCAGCAGCACCATTACAGGGGTGAGGAATCAGCCCCAGCATTTT
size: NA; V: TRBV11-2; D: NA; J: TRBJ1-1; CDR3: CASSLASPGLPANTEAFF; DNA: TGTGCCAGCAGCTTAGCGTCCCCGGGACTCCCCGCAAACACTGAAGCTTTCTTT
size: NA; V: TRBV3-1/TRBV3-2; D: TRBD1; J: TRBJ2-2; CDR3: CASSRWTTGQGFNTGELFF; DNA: TGTGCCAGCAGCCGTTGGACCACAGGACAGGGGTTCAACACCGGGGAGCTGTTTTTT
size: NA; V: TRBV7-2; D: TRBD2; J: TRBJ2-7; CDR3: CASSRSQAGVTAYEQYF; DNA: TGTGCCAGCAGCAGGTCACAAGCGGGAGTGACGGCCTACGAGCAGTACTTC
size: NA; V: TRBV19; D: TRBD1; J: TRBJ1-4; CDR3: CASSIAGGVSGEKLFF; DNA: TGTGCCAGTAGTATCGCAGGGGGCGTCTCCGGTGAAAAACTGTTTTTT
size: NA; V: TRBV28; D: NA; J: TRBJ1-2; CDR3: CASTVAASNYGYTF; DNA: TGTGCCAGCACAGTAGCAGCCTCCAACTATGGCTACACCTTC
size: NA; V: TRBV19; D: TRBD2; J: TRBJ2-3; CDR3: CASSPIWGTSGVYTQYF; DNA: TGTGCCAGTAGTCCTATATGGGGGACTAGCGGAGTGTATACGCAGTATTTT
size: NA; V: TRBV2; D: TRBD1; J: TRBJ2-7; CDR3: CARSTGTGGIYEQYF; DNA: TGTGCCAGGTCAACCGGGACAGGGGGTATCTACGAGCAGTACTTC
size: NA; V: TRBV10-3; D: NA; J: TRBJ2-7; CDR3: CAISVYRNEQYF; DNA: TGTGCCATCAGTGTTTACAGGAACGAGCAGTACTTC
size: NA; V: TRBV10-3; D: NA; J: TRBJ1-1; CDR3: CAIRGSGVTEAFF; DNA: TGTGCCATCAGGGGGTCAGGGGTCACTGAAGCTTTCTTT
size: NA; V: TRBV7-3; D: TRBD1; J: TRBJ1-2; CDR3: CASSFSGTGAAFGYTF; DNA: TGTGCCAGCAGCTTCTCCGGGACAGGGGCCGCCTTTGGCTACACCTTC
size: NA; V: TRBV18; D: NA; J: TRBJ2-3; CDR3: CASSPPGGASTDTQYF; DNA: TGTGCCAGCTCACCACCGGGGGGGGCGTCAACAGATACGCAGTATTTT
size: few; V: TRBV9; D: NA; J: TRBJ2-3; CDR3: CASNKGGSPTDTQYF; DNA: TGTGCCAGCAATAAAGGCGGTAGCCCCACAGATACGCAGTATTTT
size: NA; V: TRBV7-9; D: TRBD2; J: TRBJ2-1; CDR3: CASSAVTAGPYNEQFF; DNA: TGTGCCAGCAGTGCAGTCACAGCGGGGCCATACAATGAGCAGTTCTTC
size: NA; V: TRBV28; D: NA; J: TRBJ1-2; CDR3: CASSHPTGFNYGYTF; DNA: TGTGCCAGCAGCCACCCGACTGGGTTTAACTATGGCTACACCTTC
size: NA; V: TRBV6-5; D: TRBD1; J: TRBJ2-1; CDR3: CASSSKRQGVYNEQFF; DNA: TGTGCCAGCAGTTCCAAACGACAGGGGGTGTACAATGAGCAGTTCTTC
size: NA; V: TRBV30; D: NA; J: TRBJ2-7; CDR3: CAWELEKRQYF; DNA: TGTGCCTGGGAGTTGGAGAAGCGGCAGTACTTC
size: NA; V: TRBV9; D: NA; J: TRBJ1-3; CDR3: CASSVGSQGNTIYF; DNA: TGTGCCAGCAGCGTAGGTAGCCAGGGAAACACCATATATTTT
size: NA; V: TRBV7-3; D: NA; J: TRBJ2-1; CDR3: CASSLSSLSYNEQFF; DNA: TGTGCCAGCAGTCTGTCTAGCCTTTCCTACAATGAGCAGTTCTTC
size: NA; V: TRBV28; D: NA; J: TRBJ2-5; CDR3: CASSLVGGQETQYF; DNA: TGTGCCAGCAGTCTAGTGGGGGGCCAAGAGACCCAGTACTTC
size: NA; V: TRBV12-5; D: NA; J: TRBJ2-2; CDR3: CASGPSRDKNTGELFF; DNA: TGTGCTAGTGGGCCCAGCCGGGACAAGAACACCGGGGAGCTGTTTTTT
size: NA; V: TRBV5-1; D: TRBD1; J: TRBJ2-5; CDR3: CASSQTGTGQETQYF; DNA: TGCGCCAGCAGCCAAACCGGGACAGGGCAAGAGACCCAGTACTTC
size: NA; V: TRBV6-2/TRBV6-3; D: TRBD1; J: TRBJ1-5; CDR3: CASSRPTSGGKEPQHF; DNA: TGTGCCAGCAGCCGACCGACCTCAGGGGGGAAAGAGCCCCAGCATTTT
size: NA; V: TRBV4-2; D: NA; J: TRBJ1-6; CDR3: CASSQDWGQHSPLHF; DNA: TGTGCCAGCAGCCAAGATTGGGGCCAGCATTCACCCCTCCACTTT
size: once; V: TRBV7-3; D: NA; J: TRBJ2-6; CDR3: CASSLKGGAGANVLTF; DNA: TGTGCCAGCAGCTTAAAAGGGGGAGCTGGGGCCAACGTCCTGACTTTC
size: NA; V: TRBV7-2; D: TRBD1; J: TRBJ1-2; CDR3: CASSLTPWPTGNYGYTF; DNA: TGTGCCAGCAGCTTAACCCCATGGCCGACAGGGAACTATGGCTACACCTTC
size: NA; V: TRBV27; D: NA; J: TRBJ1-1; CDR3: CASSAKGPTEAFF; DNA: TGTGCCAGCAGCGCTAAGGGGCCCACTGAAGCTTTCTTT
size: NA; V: TRBV5-6; D: TRBD2; J: TRBJ2-4; CDR3: CASSSLGGGNRVEYF; DNA: TGTGCCAGCAGCTCCTTGGGCGGGGGGAACCGGGTGGAGTACTTC
size: NA; V: TRBV3-1/TRBV3-2; D: NA; J: TRBJ1-5; CDR3: CASSPQGRQPQHF; DNA: TGTGCCAGCAGCCCACAGGGAAGACAGCCCCAGCATTTT
size: NA; V: TRBV5-4; D: NA; J: TRBJ1-2; CDR3: CASSFFSGANYGYTF; DNA: TGTGCCAGCAGCTTTTTTTCGGGAGCTAACTATGGCTACACCTTC
size: NA; V: TRBV7-9; D: TRBD2; J: TRBJ2-5; CDR3: CASSFLAGEETQYF; DNA: TGTGCCAGCAGCTTTTTGGCGGGGGAAGAGACCCAGTACTTC
size: NA; V: TRBV5-1; D: NA; J: TRBJ2-2; CDR3: CASSLGGTSRPNTGELFF; DNA: TGCGCCAGCAGTCTAGGTGGGACAAGCCGTCCGAACACCGGGGAGCTGTTTTTT
size: NA; V: TRBV27; D: NA; J: TRBJ1-5; CDR3: CASKVGGSNQPQHF; DNA: TGTGCCAGCAAGGTAGGAGGGAGCAATCAGCCCCAGCATTTT
size: NA; V: TRBV10-3; D: NA; J: TRBJ2-7; CDR3: CAISDPAGSSYEQYF; DNA: TGTGCCATCAGTGATCCCGCGGGGAGCTCCTACGAGCAGTACTTC
size: NA; V: TRBV19; D: NA; J: TRBJ1-6; CDR3: CASSMGQVNSPLHF; DNA: TGTGCCAGTAGTATGGGACAAGTTAATTCACCCCTCCACTTT
size: NA; V: TRBV28; D: NA; J: TRBJ1-2; CDR3: CASQAGGTNYGYTF; DNA: TGTGCCAGCCAGGCAGGCGGGACTAACTATGGCTACACCTTC
size: NA; V: TRBV19; D: TRBD1; J: TRBJ1-1; CDR3: CASSRGQGWTEAFF; DNA: TGTGCCAGTAGTCGCGGACAGGGGTGGACTGAAGCTTTCTTT
size: once; V: TRBV6-5; D: NA; J: TRBJ1-3; CDR3: CASSQDVGNTIYF; DNA: TGTGCCAGCAGCCAGGATGTTGGAAACACCATATATTTT